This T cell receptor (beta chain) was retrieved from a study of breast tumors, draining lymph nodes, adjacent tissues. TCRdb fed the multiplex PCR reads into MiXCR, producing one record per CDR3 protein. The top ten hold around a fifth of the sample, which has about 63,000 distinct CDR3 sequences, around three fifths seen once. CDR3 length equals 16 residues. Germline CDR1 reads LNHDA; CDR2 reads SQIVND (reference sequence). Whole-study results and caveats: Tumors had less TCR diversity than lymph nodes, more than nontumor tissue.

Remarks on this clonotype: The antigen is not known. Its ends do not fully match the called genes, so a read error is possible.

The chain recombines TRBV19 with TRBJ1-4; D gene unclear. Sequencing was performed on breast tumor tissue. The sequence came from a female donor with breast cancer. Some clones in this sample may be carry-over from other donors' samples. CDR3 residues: CASIGSHRATSEKLFF. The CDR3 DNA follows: TGTGCCAGTATCGGCTCCCACAGAGCAACTAGTGAAAAACTGTTTTTT.